The 19 T cell receptor beta chains below all came from one sample that was sequenced in a study of cytomegalovirus exposure and HLA in healthy donors. Only in-frame clones appear in the TCRdb table, and some are missing; sequencing was by immunoSEQ multiplex PCR. The sample shows about 60,000 clones, approximately 96% of them seen only once. The material sequenced was PBMCs. The receptors were sampled from a man aged 18 to 30 in good health and CMV-seronegative.

The rearrangement links TRBV5-1 to TRBJ2-7; weak D call: TRBD1 (6 bases). Germline CDR1 reads SGHRS; CDR2 reads YFSETQ. V lost 0 bases and J lost 5, with 18 bases in between. The CDR3 is 16 amino acids. CDR3 region: CASSLGSGAPPDEQYF. As DNA, the CDR3 is TGCGCCAGCAGCTTGGGGTCAGGGGCACCCCCGGACGAGCAGTACTTC.

The rearrangement joins TRBV4-1 to TRBJ1-4, with a possible D match to TRBD1 (6 bases). Germline V CDR1 and CDR2: MGHRA, YSYEKL. V lost 4 bases to trimming and J lost 5 bases, with 14 bases between them. The CDR3 sequence is 15 residues long. CDR3 residues: CASSPLQGQNEKLFF. CDR3 in DNA: TGCGCCAGCAGCCCCTTACAGGGACAAAATGAAAAACTGTTTTTT.

The chain joins TRBV7-9 to TRBJ2-1; TRBD2 might be the D (5 bases). Germline V lookup: CDR1 SEHNR, CDR2 FQNEAQ (reference sequence). The length of the CDR3 is 14 residues. V was shortened by 1 base and J by 4 bases, with 8 bases between the two germline ends. The CDR3, as DNA: TGTGCCAGCAGCTTAGATCTAGCTTACAATGAGCAGTTCTTC. This sequence encodes CASSLDLAYNEQFF.

This clone was counted a single time. J is TRBJ2-3 and V is TRBV4-3; 8 bases align to TRBD2. The J segment lost 4 bases and the V segment lost 5 bases, leaving 11 bases of the junction unmatched. Germline V lookup: CDR1 LGHNA, CDR2 YSLEER. The CDR3 loop spans 16 amino acids. This CDR3 is CASSINSGKGSDTQYF. The CDR3, as DNA: TGCGCCAGCAGCATAAATAGCGGGAAGGGTTCAGATACGCAGTATTTT.

Here the CDR3 DNA reads TGTGCCAGCAGTCCCGGGTCGTCGAACACTGAAGCTTTCTTT. It translates to CASSPGSSNTEAFF. The chain employs TRBV9 and TRBJ1-1, with D uncertain. There are 14 residues in the CDR3. Trimming shortened V by 5 bases and J by 1 base, and 12 bases separated the two germline ends. CDR1 SGDLS and CDR2 YYNGEE come from the germline V gene.

CDR3 in DNA: TGCAGCGGGGGGAGGAGAGGTAACAATGAGCAGTTCTTC. Protein: CSGGRRGNNEQFF. The V call is TRBV29-1, the J call TRBJ2-1, with D possibly being TRBD2 (6 bases). Trimming stripped 7 bases from V and 5 bases from J, with 15 bases between. Germline V gene data show CDR1 as SQVTM and CDR2 as ANQGSEA. The CDR3 consists of 13 residues.

The gene calls are TRBV6-5 and TRBJ1-1; D unclear. The V gene's germline CDR1 is MNHEY and CDR2 SVGAGI. V was pared by 8 bases and J by 7 bases, with 11 bases between. The CDR3 has 11 residues. CDR3 nucleotides: TGTGCCAGCGGCTCAAACTATGAAGCTTTCTTT. Protein: CASGSNYEAFF.

The chain links TRBV29-1 to TRBJ1-2; no clear D gene. There are 16 residues in the CDR3. CDR1 SQVTM and CDR2 ANQGSEA come from the germline V gene. Trimming pared 7 bases from V and 4 bases from J, leaving 25 bases between. The CDR3 spells CSARTFISGAGYGYTF. The CDR3, as DNA: TGCAGCGCTAGGACTTTTATTTCTGGAGCAGGCTATGGCTACACCTTC.

This chain links TRBV5-8 with TRBJ2-7; 8 bases are shared with TRBD1. This CDR3 has 14 residues. Germline trimming cut 6 bases from V and 5 bases from J; bases unmatched to any gene: 10. The germline V gene encodes CDR1 SGHTS and CDR2 YDEGEE. The CDR3 bases are TGTGCCAGCACCCAGCGACAGGGGATCAACGAGCAGTACTTC. Translated: CASTQRQGINEQYF.

This clone was observed once. This chain uses TRBV28 with TRBJ1-1; 7 bases map to TRBD1. The V segment lost 7 bases and the J segment 0 bases; nucleotides outside the gene matches: 5. The CDR3 runs to 14 residues. CDR1 and CDR2 from the germline V gene are MDHEN and SYDVKM. CDR3 in amino acids: CASINRGMNTEAFF. CDR3 nucleotides: TGTGCCAGCATAAACAGGGGAATGAACACTGAAGCTTTCTTT.

V gene TRBV11-2 combines with J gene TRBJ2-7, with a possible D match to TRBD1 (6 bases). Germline CDR1 and CDR2: SGHAT and FQNNGV. The CDR3 length is 15 residues. Trimming took off 5 bases at V and 0 bases at J, with 14 bases between the two ends. DNA for the CDR3: TGTGCCAGCAGCCTTGGACAGACTACCTCCTACGAGCAGTACTTC. Its protein product is CASSLGQTTSYEQYF.

The J gene is TRBJ2-2, the V gene TRBV7-9, with D perhaps TRBD2 (5 bases). Germline CDR1 reads SEHNR; CDR2 reads FQNEAQ (reference sequence). The CDR3 consists of 15 residues. The V gene lost 2 bases and the J gene lost 7 bases, with 14 bases spanning the gap. Here the CDR3 DNA reads TGTGCCAGCAGCTTATTTGCTAGCTTGGTCGGGGAGCTGTTTTTT. This translates into CASSLFASLVGELFF.

The chain is built from TRBV14 and TRBJ2-3; tentative D call: TRBD2 (6 bases). CDR3 size: 12 residues. CDR1 and CDR2 from the germline V gene are SGHDN and FVKESK. Trimming stripped 4 bases from V and 12 bases from J, with 14 bases between. CDR3 sequence reads: CASSLGLPIQYF. In nucleotides, the CDR3 is TGTGCCAGCAGCCTGGGACTCCCAATTCAGTATTTT.

Worth noting for this clone: The same CDR3 is also encoded by other DNA sequences in this sample. This chain uses TRBV2 with TRBJ1-5; 10 positions agree with TRBD1. CDR3 length: 15 amino acids. V was pared by 5 bases and J by 1 base, with 2 bases of the junction left unmatched. The germline V gene has CDR1 SNHLY and CDR2 FYNNEI. CDR3 sequence (DNA): TGTGCCAGCAGTCCGGACAGGGGGAGCAATCAGCCCCAGCATTTT. Amino acids: CASSPDRGSNQPQHF.

V gene TRBV19 combines with J gene TRBJ2-7, with D possibly being TRBD1 (6 bases). Looked up from germline, CDR1 is LNHDA and CDR2 is SQIVND (reference sequence). The CDR3 totals 13 residues. The V end lost 4 bases, the J end lost 3 bases, and 10 bases lay between the germline ends. The CDR3 DNA follows: TGTGCCAGTAGTACCACAGGGAACTACGAGCAGTACTTC. The encoded protein is CASSTTGNYEQYF. Full variable domain (outside the CDR3, taken from reference TRBV19 and TRBJ2-7): DGGITQSPKYLFRKEGQNVTLSCEQNLNHDAMYWYRQDPGQGLRLIYYSQIVNDFQKGDIAEGYSVSREKKESFPLTVTSAQKNPTAFYLCASSTTGNYEQYFGPGTRLTVT.

The rearrangement uses TRBV27 and TRBJ2-1; tentatively, D is TRBD1 (6 bases). The CDR3 has 16 amino acids. CDR1 and CDR2 from the germline V gene are MNHEY and SMNVEV (reference sequence). Trimming removed 7 bases at V and 6 bases at J, with 22 bases between. The CDR3 protein is CASTFRGTGSPNEQFF. The DNA of the CDR3 is TGTGCCAGCACCTTCCGCGGTACAGGGAGCCCCAATGAGCAGTTCTTC.

The chain carries TRBV6-5 and TRBJ2-5; the match to TRBD2 covers 7 bases. The V gene's germline CDR1 is MNHEY and CDR2 SVGAGI. This CDR3 spans 14 amino acids. The junction had 2 bases not matched to a gene; V was cut back by 0 bases and J by 4 bases. The chain's CDR3 is CASSYSPGGETQYF. CDR3 in DNA: TGTGCCAGCAGTTACTCCCCGGGGGGAGAGACCCAGTACTTC.

This chain links TRBV27 with TRBJ2-7, with 10 bases fitting TRBD2. The J segment lost 3 bases and the V segment lost 9 bases, leaving 5 bases of the junction unmatched. Germline lookup yields CDR1 MNHEY and CDR2 SMNVEV (reference sequence). This CDR3 comprises 13 residues. CDR3 DNA sequence: TGTGCCAGTCGACTAGCGGGTTTCTACGAGCAGTACTTC. Protein product: CASRLAGFYEQYF.

The rearrangement uses TRBV30 and TRBJ1-1; TRBD1 is a possible D gene (6 bases). Germline values: CDR1 GTSNPN, CDR2 SVGIG (reference sequence). Deletions cut 0 bases from V and 7 bases from J, with 12 bases between. CDR3 size: 13 residues. The CDR3 loop is CAWSVSGVSEAFF. The CDR3 nucleotides are TGTGCCTGGAGTGTATCAGGGGTTAGTGAAGCTTTCTTT.